This passage covers 9 T cell receptor beta chains from one sample sequenced in a study of T cells in localized non-small cell lung cancer. The protocol was immunoSEQ multiplex PCR, while the TCRdb copy is restricted to in-frame clones and leaves out a portion. The data show about 59,000 clones, with approximately 90% seen just once and 15% to 20% held by the top ten. The input for sequencing was peripheral blood, taken before any cancer treatment. The source of these receptors is a man between 40 and 69 years old with stage I lung adenocarcinoma.

V gene TRBV2 combines with J gene TRBJ2-7, with 12 bases aligning to TRBD1. With V trimmed by 6 bases and J by 2 bases, 5 bases remained unmatched. This CDR3 has 15 amino acids. Germline lookup yields CDR1 SNHLY and CDR2 FYNNEI. The CDR3, as DNA: TGTGCCAGCAGGGGGGACAGGGGGCGTCCCTACGAGCAGTACTTC. Residues: CASRGDRGRPYEQYF.

The chain joins TRBV19 to TRBJ1-1; D is perhaps TRBD1 (5 bases). The CDR3 sequence is 13 residues long. Germline V gives CDR1 LNHDA, CDR2 SQIVND (reference sequence). Trimming cost V 8 bases and J 7 bases, with 17 bases left between them. Here the CDR3 reads CASSLGAAGEAFF. In DNA form, the CDR3 reads TGTGCCAGTTCGCTTGGGGCGGCCGGTGAAGCTTTCTTT.

V usage is TRBV18 and J usage is TRBJ2-1; 13 nucleotides line up with TRBD2. CDR3 length: 16 residues. Germline CDR1 reads KGHSH; CDR2 reads LQKENI. After removal of 0 bases from V and 6 bases from J, the junction contained 2 bases not matched to a gene. This CDR3 reads CASSPPGLAGANEQFF. The CDR3 bases are TGTGCCAGCTCACCACCAGGACTAGCGGGAGCCAATGAGCAGTTCTTC.

V usage is TRBV7-8 and J usage is TRBJ1-5; 9 nucleotides agree with TRBD1. V trimming: 5 bases; J trimming: 10 bases; junction bases outside the gene matches: 3. CDR1 and CDR2 (germline): SGHVS, FQNEAQ. This CDR3 has 12 residues. DNA for the CDR3: TGTGCCAGCAGCGGGGGACAGGGCCCCCAGCATTTT. Translation: CASSGGQGPQHF.

The rearrangement uses TRBV5-4 and TRBJ2-7; no firm D call. The CDR3 runs to 14 residues. The germline V gene has CDR1 SGHNT and CDR2 YYREEE (reference sequence). Trimming cost V 4 bases and J 6 bases, with 17 bases left between them. CDR3 residues: CASSALTGHAEQYF. CDR3 bases: TGTGCCAGCAGCGCCTTGACCGGTCACGCCGAGCAGTACTTC.

This chain links TRBV5-5 with TRBJ2-5, with D perhaps matching TRBD1 (5 bases). From germline, CDR1 is SGHKS and CDR2 YYEKEE (reference sequence). The V end lost 3 bases, the J end lost 3 bases, and 15 bases lay between the germline ends. This CDR3 has 15 amino acids. This chain's CDR3 is CASSSHRQTEETQYF. DNA of the CDR3: TGTGCCAGCAGCTCCCACCGACAGACGGAAGAGACCCAGTACTTC.

V and J are TRBV2 and TRBJ2-3; perhaps TRBD2 as D (6 bases). V lost 4 bases to trimming and J lost 3 bases, with 20 bases between them. The germline gives CDR1 SNHLY, CDR2 FYNNEI. The CDR3 is made up of 17 amino acids. The DNA of the CDR3 is TGTGCCAGCAGTGCCTCTTTCACTAGCCGGTTTACAGATACGCAGTATTTT. It yields the protein CASSASFTSRFTDTQYF.

This sequence joins TRBV27 and TRBJ2-1, with 7 bases lining up with TRBD2. Germline V gene sequence: CDR1 MNHEY, CDR2 SMNVEV (reference sequence). The CDR3 spans 16 residues. V dropped 2 bases and J dropped 4; count of bases not matched to a gene: 8. This chain's CDR3 is CASSLLAGVLYNEQFF. As DNA, the CDR3 is TGTGCCAGCAGTTTACTGGCGGGAGTGTTATACAATGAGCAGTTCTTC.

This clone was picked up one time. This rearrangement joins TRBV27 to TRBJ2-1; tentatively, D is TRBD2 (5 bases). The V end was cut by 8 bases, the J end by 5 bases, with 7 bases between. CDR3 length: 11 residues. Germline CDR1 MNHEY, CDR2 SMNVEV (reference sequence). The CDR3 sequence: CASRGNNEQFF. The CDR3 DNA sequence: TGTGCCAGCCGGGGAAACAATGAGCAGTTCTTC.